This T cell receptor (beta chain) was recovered during a study of response to subunit inactivated influenza vaccine. A single record per CDR3 protein comes from TCRdb applying MiXCR to the RT-PCR reads. Among hundreds of thousands of distinct CDR3 sequences, 15% to 19% were seen once, and the ten largest hold approximately 10%. The CDR3 has 16 residues. V lost 1 base and J lost 0; bases outside the gene matches: 2. Germline CDR1 and CDR2: LNHDA and SQIVND (reference sequence). This clonotype was recorded a few times. Its antigen is as yet unknown. Study-wide findings and caveats: Authors suggested each seasonal flu vaccination may recruit only limited numbers of new T cells.

The source of this sequence is a man aged 45 to 65 who received an inactivated influenza vaccine. Sequencing used PBMCs from blood, obtained roughly 13 days after vaccination. The chain carries TRBV19 and TRBJ2-7; 11 bases match TRBD2. As DNA, the CDR3 is TGTGCCAGTAGTATAGGGGGGACTAGCGGCTCCTACGAGCAGTACTTC. It specifies CASSIGGTSGSYEQYF.